This T cell receptor (beta chain) was identified during a study of shared clonotypes between healthy human individuals (dated by TCRdb to 2020 to 2021). Study-wide context: The cohort comprised a couple of women and a few men aged 18 to 49 years. For each donor, three plates each were used for CD4 naive and CD4 memory, two plates were used for CD8 naive, and one plate was used for CD8 memory. The study deeply sequenced blood TCR repertoires of about five healthy adults to estimate repertoire size and the extent of clonotype sharing between individuals. To increase sequencing depth and limit assay-specific biases, different laboratories used diverse techniques to prepare libraries and sequence TCR repertoires. Between about 0.85 and 9.5 billion PBMCs per donor were obtained by leukapheresis.

Study-level results and caveats: Clonotypes shared by all four sorted-subset donors showed higher generation probabilities than non-shared clonotypes. Incomplete sequencing was indicated by rarefaction of sorted-subset datasets, despite the large sequencing depth. The small number of donors limited the genetic and exposure-history diversity represented. Only blood was sampled, and tissue TCR repertoires likely differ from those in blood. Pairwise subsampling indicated that sequencing depth was expected to affect the degree of clonotype sharing among donors. About 5% of naive CD4, roughly 3.6% of naive CD8, around 2.3% of memory CD4, and 0.4% of memory CD8 clonotypes were shared across several donors. Estimated clonotype richness was generally larger for naive than for memory subsets.

The donors were healthy, HIV-negative adults who had no recently reported acute infections or vaccinations. Only Caucasian adults living in Nashville, Tennessee, USA were represented among the donors. CD4+ T cells were enriched through magnetic negative selection, after which naive cells were positively selected on CD45RA and the remaining negative fraction served as the memory subset. After blood collection by leukapheresis, PBMCs were isolated using Ficoll-Histopaque density gradient centrifugation and then cryopreserved in the vapor phase of liquid nitrogen. Purity and quantity of every magnetically sorted T cell population were checked by analytical flow cytometry. Genomic DNA was isolated from every sorted fraction and measured by UV absorbance on a Nanodrop 2000c. On this clone itself: No cognate antigen has been identified for it. No base qualities exist here, and no much larger clone lies one base off it.

For this chain, trimming is 2 bases at the V end and 0 bases at the J end, and the number of junction bases without a gene match is 10. The germline V gene encodes CDR1 MNHEY and CDR2 SMNVEV (reference sequence). Measured from the cysteine to the phenylalanine, the CDR3 is 17 residues long. The read is trimmed to its CDR3 DNA, 51 bases read in frame from base 1. TCR CDR3 regions were amplified from genomic DNA by multiplex PCR using the deep immunoSEQ assay. Extracted genomic DNA from each cell subset was distributed evenly across all wells of several immunoSEQ 96-well plates, and each plate was treated as a replicate. For sorted subsets, each replicate PCR was loaded with about 0.2 ug genomic DNA, equivalent to 30,000 to 35,000 T cell genomes. The purified libraries were quantified using a Qubit 3.0 fluorometer, sized with a Bioanalyzer 2100, and then quantified again using the KAPA Library Quantification kit. Each immunoSEQ 96-well plate was sequenced on its own single-read 150-cycle Illumina NextSeq 550 flow cell. Per the source publication's procedure: Because only junctional sequences without quality scores were contained in the immunoSEQ output, filtering matching that applied to full-length reads could not be performed. Sequences were annotated with PyIR, a Python wrapper for IgBLAST v1.9, and V/J genes and CDR3 were assigned using IMGT germline references. Any read was removed if the V/J assignment was weak (E-value above 1e-6), the CDR3 was missing, or the read contained stop codons, out-of-frame junctions, or ambiguous translated residues. V3J clonotypes were defined as sequences sharing the same inferred V gene, J gene, and CDR3 amino acid sequence. To compute the percentage overlap between repertoires, the number of shared unique clonotypes was divided by the size of the smaller repertoire. Three approaches were used to assess repertoire richness: RTK rarefaction, the Chao1 estimator, and Recon v2.1 estimates of unobserved clonotypes. Generation probabilities were computed with OLGA for all TCRbeta clonotypes obtained by the gDNA method from several donors. This is the immuneACCESS table as TCRdb keeps it, with only in-frame sequences that have V and J called. A part of the clones is gone; compared with another copy, unresolved V genes explain less than half, and the rest is unexplained. For V, J and clone size, that table is used; D and trimming come from the DNA. The sample table holds approximately 2.3 million clones, of which 85% to 95% were seen once. About 0.39% of the sample lies in the top ten.

Specimen: naive CD4+ T cells from PBMCs. The meaning of the sample's cell subset or site label: CD45RA+ positively selected. This receptor chain uses TRBV27 and TRBJ2-7; 7 central bases correspond to TRBD2. This sequence originates from a man between 18 and 35 years old in good health. Some clones in this sample may be carry-over from other donors' samples. The CDR3 reads CASSLQKGGISSYEQYF. The base sequence is TGTGCCAGCAGTTTACAGAAGGGAGGGATCAGCTCCTACGAGCAGTACTTC.